A selection of T cell receptor beta chains follows, all from one sample in a study of blood T cell repertoires in COVID-19. Clones were read by immunoSEQ multiplex PCR, and TCRdb kept only the in-frame ones, dropping some. This sample carries fewer than 300,000 clones, about nine tenths of them seen once, and the ten largest clones take about 12%. The sample consisted of peripheral blood. These receptors originate from a woman in her 30s with COVID-19, enrolled during active disease. CDR3s include the opening cysteine and the closing phenylalanine or tryptophan. The order of the fields is V gene, clone size, D gene, J gene, CDR3 protein, CDR3 DNA. The D gene is left open where the match is weak. Not every row has a clone size; where given, it reads once, few, many or a size class.

>TRBV5-5|NA|NA|TRBJ2-5
CASSPDWGVETQYF
TGTGCCAGCAGCCCAGATTGGGGGGTTGAGACCCAGTACTTC
>TRBV6-5|NA|NA|TRBJ2-7
CATSRGPGVEQYF
TGTGCCACCTCCCGCGGACCAGGGGTCGAGCAGTACTTC
>TRBV2|once|NA|TRBJ2-7
CASSEGGIDREQYF
TGTGCCAGCAGTGAAGGAGGGATCGATCGGGAGCAGTACTTC
>TRBV29-1|NA|NA|TRBJ2-3
CSVGSSSRDTQYF
TGCAGCGTTGGAAGTTCGTCGAGGGATACGCAGTATTTT
>TRBV19|once|NA|TRBJ2-5
CASSTNRGQETQYF
TGTGCCAGTAGTACCAACCGGGGCCAAGAGACCCAGTACTTC
>TRBV10-1|NA|TRBD2|TRBJ2-3
CASGERGGQTDTQYF
TGCGCCAGCGGAGAGCGGGGGGGCCAAACAGATACGCAGTATTTT
>TRBV30|NA|TRBD1|TRBJ2-4
CAWSPGTGGVGNIQYF
TGTGCCTGGAGTCCAGGGACAGGGGGCGTCGGAAACATTCAGTACTTC
>TRBV10-1|NA|TRBD2|TRBJ2-1
CASSSDGGEYNEQFF
TGCGCCAGCAGCTCCGACGGGGGGGAATACAATGAGCAGTTCTTC
>TRBV10-1|NA|NA|TRBJ2-3
CASSEGGASTDTQYF
TGCGCCAGCAGTGAGGGGGGGGCGAGCACAGATACGCAGTATTTT
>TRBV11-3|NA|NA|TRBJ2-3
CASSLGHTDTQYF
TGTGCCAGCAGCTTAGGGCACACAGATACGCAGTATTTT
>TRBV9|NA|TRBD1|TRBJ2-2
CASSVARDRVDTGELFF
TGTGCCAGCAGCGTAGCTCGGGACAGGGTCGACACCGGGGAGCTGTTTTTT
>TRBV27|NA|NA|TRBJ2-5
CASSSLGGGGETQYF
TGTGCCAGCAGTTCCCTTGGCGGGGGCGGAGAGACCCAGTACTTC
>TRBV2|NA|TRBD1|TRBJ1-1
CASSAGTGAPTEAFF
TGTGCCAGCAGCGCCGGGACAGGGGCACCCACTGAAGCTTTCTTT
>TRBV29-1|NA|TRBD1|TRBJ1-2
CSVGGQGLSGYTF
TGCAGCGTTGGGGGACAGGGACTGAGTGGCTACACCTTC
>TRBV12-3/TRBV12-4|NA|TRBD1|TRBJ1-2
CASSQGQVYGYTF
TGTGCCAGCAGCCAAGGACAGGTATATGGCTACACCTTC
>TRBV6-4|NA|TRBD1|TRBJ2-1
CASSDSTLPGQGTYPYNEQFF
TGTGCCAGCAGTGACTCCACACTGCCGGGACAGGGGACGTATCCCTACAATGAGCAGTTCTTC
>TRBV5-1|NA|NA|TRBJ2-5
CASSLIPGPGETQYF
TGCGCCAGCAGCCTAATACCAGGGCCGGGAGAGACCCAGTACTTC
>TRBV19|few|NA|TRBJ2-1
CASSIGVGRAVF
TGTGCCAGTAGTATCGGTGTAGGGCGGGCGGTCTTC
>TRBV2|NA|TRBD1|TRBJ1-2
CASSEALGTGYGYTF
TGTGCCAGCAGTGAAGCGCTTGGGACAGGGTATGGCTACACCTTC
>TRBV19|NA|TRBD1|TRBJ1-5
CASSGVDRSLSNQPQHF
TGTGCCAGTAGTGGAGTGGACAGGTCGCTTAGCAATCAGCCCCAGCATTTT
>TRBV19|NA|NA|TRBJ1-6
CASSIMVQVQAPLHF
TGTGCCAGTAGTATTATGGTCCAGGTACAAGCCCCCCTCCACTTT
>TRBV4-2|NA|TRBD1|TRBJ1-1
CASSQEPHRGYNTEAFF
TGTGCCAGCAGCCAGGAACCTCACAGGGGGTATAACACTGAAGCTTTCTTT
>TRBV4-2|NA|TRBD1|TRBJ2-5
CASSQGTGARETQYF
TGTGCCAGCAGCCAAGGGACAGGGGCGCGAGAGACCCAGTACTTC
>TRBV27|NA|TRBD2|TRBJ2-7
CASSLGLAIPPHEQYF
TGTGCCAGCAGTTTGGGACTAGCGATACCCCCCCACGAGCAGTACTTC
>TRBV30|NA|TRBD1|TRBJ1-1
CAWSQGGGTEAFF
TGTGCCTGGAGTCAGGGGGGCGGGACTGAAGCTTTCTTT
>TRBV7-9|NA|NA|TRBJ2-3
CASSPRGGDTQYF
TGTGCCAGCAGCCCTAGGGGAGGAGATACGCAGTATTTT
>TRBV3-1/TRBV3-2|NA|TRBD1|TRBJ1-2
CASSPGTGGIYGYTF
TGTGCCAGCAGCCCCGGGACAGGGGGCATCTATGGCTACACCTTC
>TRBV25-1|NA|NA|TRBJ1-1
CASSEAGRNTEAFF
TGTGCCAGCAGTGAAGCTGGGAGGAACACTGAAGCTTTCTTT
>TRBV5-4|few|NA|TRBJ2-5
CASTRYGLLQETQYF
TGTGCCAGCACCCGTTACGGACTATTACAAGAGACCCAGTACTTC
>TRBV10-3|NA|TRBD2|TRBJ2-3
CAISGAGGAAADTQYF
TGTGCCATCAGTGGAGCGGGGGGAGCGGCTGCAGATACGCAGTATTTT
>TRBV2|NA|TRBD1|TRBJ1-2
CASRVQGKSYGYTF
TGTGCCAGCAGGGTACAGGGGAAGTCCTATGGCTACACCTTC
>TRBV5-1|NA|NA|TRBJ2-5
CASSLAPRETQYF
TGCGCCAGCAGCTTGGCCCCTCGGGAGACCCAGTACTTC
>TRBV9|NA|NA|TRBJ2-2
CASSGGDSTNTGELFF
TGTGCCAGCAGCGGGGGGGACAGCACAAACACCGGGGAGCTGTTTTTT
>TRBV4-2|once|TRBD2|TRBJ2-1
CASSQVPAGSYNEQFF
TGTGCCAGCAGCCAAGTGCCAGCGGGGTCATACAATGAGCAGTTCTTC
>TRBV7-8|NA|TRBD1|TRBJ1-5
CASSLDPPGQPNQPQHF
TGTGCCAGCAGCTTAGATCCACCGGGACAGCCCAATCAGCCCCAGCATTTT
>TRBV7-6|NA|TRBD2|TRBJ2-5
CASSFTSGVRETQYF
TGTGCCAGCAGCTTCACTAGCGGAGTAAGGGAGACCCAGTACTTC
>TRBV5-6|NA|NA|TRBJ2-4
CASSYRRLAKNIQYF
TGTGCCAGCAGCTACAGGCGACTAGCCAAAAACATTCAGTACTTC
>TRBV2|NA|TRBD2|TRBJ2-3
CASLAGGAGDTQYF
TGTGCCAGTTTAGCGGGGGGGGCAGGGGATACGCAGTATTTT
>TRBV4-1|NA|TRBD2|TRBJ2-1
CASSPVLRGGRNEQFF
TGCGCCAGCAGCCCCGTCTTGCGGGGGGGGCGTAATGAGCAGTTCTTC
>TRBV9|NA|TRBD2|TRBJ2-2
CASSPTLAGEDTGELFF
TGTGCCAGCAGCCCAACACTAGCGGGGGAGGACACCGGGGAGCTGTTTTTT
>TRBV19|NA|NA|TRBJ1-4
CASSIGGATGNEKLFF
TGTGCCAGTAGCATAGGTGGGGCGACCGGTAATGAAAAACTGTTTTTT
>TRBV3-1/TRBV3-2|NA|NA|TRBJ1-5
CASSRLYSNQPQHF
TGTGCCAGCAGCCGACTGTATAGCAATCAGCCCCAGCATTTT
>TRBV6-5|NA|NA|TRBJ1-1
CASSYRVNTEAFF
TGTGCCAGCAGTTACAGAGTGAACACTGAAGCTTTCTTT
>TRBV12-3/TRBV12-4|NA|NA|TRBJ1-2
CASSANMNGYTF
TGTGCCAGCAGTGCAAACATGAATGGCTACACCTTC
>TRBV6-6|NA|NA|TRBJ1-1
CASIRGNTEAFF
TGTGCCAGTATTCGGGGGAACACTGAAGCTTTCTTT
>TRBV3-1/TRBV3-2|NA|NA|TRBJ2-7
CASSPPSRYEQYF
TGTGCCAGCAGCCCCCCGTCGCGCTACGAGCAGTACTTC
>TRBV24-1|once|NA|TRBJ1-2
CATSDFLQFNYGYTF
TGTGCCACCAGTGATTTTCTGCAGTTTAACTATGGCTACACCTTC
>TRBV27|NA|NA|TRBJ1-1
CASSLREGGNTEAFF
TGTGCCAGCAGTTTGCGGGAAGGAGGGAACACTGAAGCTTTCTTT
>TRBV2|NA|TRBD1|TRBJ2-5
CASTTDRGPKTQYF
TGTGCCAGCACTACGGACAGGGGGCCTAAGACCCAGTACTTC
>TRBV30|few|NA|TRBJ1-6
CAWSVAGSNSPLHF
TGTGCCTGGAGTGTAGCGGGATCTAATTCACCCCTCCACTTT
>TRBV19|NA|NA|TRBJ1-1
CASSIPRNTEAFF
TGTGCCAGTAGTATCCCCAGGAACACTGAAGCTTTCTTT
>TRBV14|NA|NA|TRBJ2-7
CASSQENSPTNEQYF
TGTGCCAGCAGCCAAGAAAACAGCCCGACCAACGAGCAGTACTTC
>TRBV2|NA|TRBD2|TRBJ2-2
CASKRGRGSGFTGELFF
TGTGCCAGCAAAAGGGGTCGGGGTAGCGGGTTCACCGGGGAGCTGTTTTTT